This T cell receptor (beta chain) was recorded in a study of CD4 T cells in relation to SARS-CoV-2 and coronaviruses. Sequencing used immunoSEQ multiplex PCR; TCRdb keeps in-frame clones, though not all of them. The sample carries 25,000 to 30,000 clones, around 76% recorded once. The trim removed 2 bases at V and 4 bases at J, leaving 7 bases unmatched. This CDR3 has 15 residues. The germline V gene encodes CDR1 MNHEY and CDR2 SVGAGI. This clone was seen a handful of times. Its antigen is undetermined. Before the COVID-19 pandemic, during about 2010-2018, CD4+ T cells were taken from unexposed donors. The cells were cultured for 9 to 11 days before CD4+ T cells were isolated.

This chain connects TRBV6-5 to TRBJ1-2; 7 bases are a match to TRBD1. Sequenced sample: CD4+ T cells from PBMCs, cultured in vitro. The receptor was isolated from a human donor in good health. CDR3 sequence: CASSYTGDVGYGYTF. The CDR3 coding sequence is TGTGCCAGCAGTTACACAGGGGATGTCGGCTATGGCTACACCTTC.